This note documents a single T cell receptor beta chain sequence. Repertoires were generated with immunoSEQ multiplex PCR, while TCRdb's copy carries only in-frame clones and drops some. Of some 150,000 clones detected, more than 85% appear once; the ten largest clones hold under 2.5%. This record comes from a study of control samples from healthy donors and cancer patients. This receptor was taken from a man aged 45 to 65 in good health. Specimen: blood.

Written as DNA, the CDR3 is TGTGCCAGCAGTGTTCGGGCTAGCGGGACGGATGAGCAGTTCTTC. Amino acids: CASSVRASGTDEQFF. J is TRBJ2-1 and V is TRBV2; 9 bases are a match to TRBD2. The V gene end was trimmed by 4 bases and the J gene end by 8 bases; junction bases not matched to a gene: 9. The V gene's germline CDR1 is SNHLY and CDR2 FYNNEI. This CDR3 has 15 amino acids.